The 4 T cell receptor beta chains reported below all come from one sample, sequenced in a study of CD8 T cells in Susac syndrome. cDNA came from roughly 0.47 to 1 ug RNA primed by random hexamers. TCRdb re-called the immunoSEQ multiplex PCR reads through MiXCR, storing one row per CDR3 protein. The sample records a few hundred thousand distinct CDR3 sequences, nearly 97% being singletons. Input material: CD4+ T cells from PBMCs. The receptors originated from a human donor with multiple sclerosis.

V and J are TRBV19 and TRBJ2-1; 8 bases map to TRBD2. Unmatched junction bases numbered 11, after V lost 6 bases and J lost 4 bases. The CDR3 is made up of 16 amino acids. Germline assignment: CDR1 LNHDA and CDR2 SQIVND (reference sequence). The CDR3 loop reads CASREQGLGLYNEQFF. CDR3 coding DNA: TGTGCCAGTAGAGAACAGGGACTAGGATTATACAATGAGCAGTTCTTC.

The chain has TRBV12-3 or TRBV12-4 and TRBJ2-3; 12 bases align to TRBD1. J lost 3 bases, V lost 5 bases, and 3 bases had no gene match. The CDR3 extends over 15 amino acids. In DNA, the CDR3 is TGTGCCAGCAGTGGGGACAGGGGGCTTACAGATACGCAGTATTTT. Encoded protein: CASSGDRGLTDTQYF.

This clonotype was counted once. This rearrangement joins TRBV7-2 to TRBJ2-4; D gene unclear. The CDR3 is 16 residues long. Germline V gene lookup returns CDR1 SGHTA and CDR2 FQGNSA. The V end lost 5 bases, the J end lost 1 base, and 15 bases lay between the germline ends. The CDR3 protein is CASSPDPLRAKNIQYF. The CDR3, as DNA: TGTGCCAGCAGCCCCGACCCGCTCCGCGCCAAAAACATTCAGTACTTC.

This rearrangement joins TRBV29-1 to TRBJ2-1; the D gene is possibly TRBD1 (5 bases). Germline V lookup: CDR1 SQVTM, CDR2 ANQGSEA. This CDR3 is built from 14 residues. V dropped 7 bases and J dropped 0 bases, with 13 bases sitting between them. CDR3 residues: CSAVTVSSYNEQFF. CDR3 nucleotide sequence: TGCAGCGCTGTGACAGTTAGCTCCTACAATGAGCAGTTCTTC.